This TCR beta chain was observed in a study of T cell responses to AZD1222 COVID-19 vaccine. The study's findings and limits: The donors showed a predominance of white British ancestry and of females, with possible underestimation of clonal diversity. Nearly half of spike-specific TCRs reportedly target unmutated variant regions. Repertoire sampling occurred only after the peak T cell response. Recipients of two AZD1222 doses showed rising Spike-specific TCR breadth and depth.

Produced via immunoSEQ multiplex PCR; TCRdb's table is partial and in-frame only. Of over 100,000 clones listed, around 87% are singletons. The V segment lost 2 bases and the J segment 4 bases; nucleotides outside the gene matches: 13. In germline, CDR1 is SGHVS, CDR2 FNYEAQ. The CDR3 has 17 amino acids. On this clone: The antigen remains undetermined.

The clonotype was recovered from an adult who received the AZD1222 COVID-19 vaccine. The material was peripheral blood, obtained 28 days after the second AZD1222 dose. The chain uses TRBV7-6 and TRBJ1-2; 7 positions agree with TRBD1. The CDR3 bases are TGTGCCAGCAGCTTATCTTCACCGCGACAGGGCTTCTATGGCTACACCTTC. Protein: CASSLSSPRQGFYGYTF.